This TCR beta chain is drawn from a study of blood T cell repertoires in COVID-19. Whole-study context: T cells, B-cell-depleted T cells, or PBMCs provided the cDNA or gDNA that served as material.

Seattle researchers signed up patients amid active infection and tracked them longitudinally. Trimming took 5 bases from V and 4 from J, leaving 2 bases between them. Germline CDR1 and CDR2: SGHTA and FQGTGA. CDR3 length equals 11 residues. Study processing details: From reference gene primer amplification, estimates of nucleated cell counts were derived. Assay: immunoSEQ multiplex PCR; the TCRdb copy retains only in-frame clones and omits some. V and J calls and clone size are those listed in that table; D and trimming were worked out from the DNA. The sample shows about 220,000 clones, roughly 80% of them seen only once.

The clonotype originates from an elderly woman with COVID-19, enrolled during active disease. This sequence joins TRBV7-3 and TRBJ2-2, with unresolved D. The sequencing input was peripheral blood. CDR3 loop: CASSRTGELFF. The CDR3 bases are TGTGCCAGCAGCCGCACCGGGGAGCTGTTTTTT.